The 14 T cell receptor beta chains presented below share a single source sample, sequenced in a study of cytomegalovirus exposure and HLA in healthy donors. PCR was performed using 60 Vbeta and 13 Jbeta primers. Clones were read by immunoSEQ multiplex PCR, and TCRdb kept only the in-frame ones, dropping some. The table lists about 110,000 clones, roughly 82% of them singletons, with about 1.6% in the top ten. The sequenced material came from PBMCs. Receptor source: a man between 50 and 59 years old in good health and CMV-seronegative.

This clone was seen a single time. CDR3 nucleotides: TGTGCCAGCAGCTCCTCGAGACCACGGACTTACACAGATACGCAGTATTTT. Its translation is CASSSSRPRTYTDTQYF. This chain joins TRBV7-2 and TRBJ2-3; a weak D match, TRBD2 (5 bases). Trimming took off 4 bases at V and 2 bases at J, with 19 bases between the two ends. CDR1 is SGHTA, CDR2 FQGNSA, per germline. CDR3 length: 17 residues.

V is TRBV29-1 and J is TRBJ1-2; perhaps TRBD1 as D (6 bases). Germline CDR1 is SQVTM and CDR2 is ANQGSEA. V lost 6 bases, J lost 2 bases, and 13 bases lay in between. This CDR3 region has 13 residues. The CDR3 bases are TGCAGCGTCGCAGGGGATAGAAACTATGGCTACACCTTC. Residues: CSVAGDRNYGYTF.

This clone was found a few times. V usage is TRBV30 and J usage is TRBJ1-3, with D perhaps TRBD1 (6 bases). Germline CDR1 GTSNPN, CDR2 SVGIG (reference sequence). V lost 2 bases and J 2 bases, leaving 10 bases between the germline ends. This CDR3 has 14 amino acids. CDR3 nucleotides: TGTGCCTGGAGTACCAGGGGAACTGGAAACACCATATATTTT. Protein: CAWSTRGTGNTIYF.

The V and J genes are TRBV1 and TRBJ2-2; TRBD1 was called by the table and not checked on the DNA. TRBV1 is a documented pseudogene. CDR3 length: 17 residues. The CDR3 DNA reads TGCACCAGCAGCCAAAGATCGGGACAAGCAAGTTCCGGGGAGCTGTTTTTT. Translation: CTSSQRSGQASSGELFF.

J is TRBJ1-6 and V is TRBV7-2; D unclear. From germline, CDR1 is SGHTA and CDR2 FQGNSA. The ends were cut back, 5 bases at V and 7 bases at J, with 18 bases in the middle. The CDR3 is made up of 16 amino acids. The CDR3 DNA follows: TGTGCCAGCAGCCCACCACAAGAGGTCGGCAATTCACCCCTCCACTTT. This encodes CASSPPQEVGNSPLHF. Using reference TRBV7-2 and TRBJ1-6 for the parts outside the CDR3, the full variable domain is GAGVSQSPSNKVTEKGKDVELRCDPISGHTALYWYRQSLGQGLEFLIYFQGNSAPDKSGLPSDRFSAERTGGSVSTLTIQRTQQEDSAVYLCASSPPQEVGNSPLHFGNGTRLTVT.

The J gene is TRBJ2-4, the V gene TRBV28; 8 bases are a match to TRBD1. This CDR3 is 16 amino acids long. V lost 3 bases to trimming and J lost 11 bases; unmatched junction nucleotides: 15. The germline V gene has CDR1 MDHEN and CDR2 SYDVKM. CDR3 in DNA: TGTGCCAGCAGTTTCGCAGGGGGCCAGCGAGGTGACCTTCAGTACTTC. Residues: CASSFAGGQRGDLQYF.

This chain connects TRBV19 to TRBJ2-5, with D tentatively TRBD2 (6 bases). The CDR3 contains 13 residues. V dropped 3 bases and J dropped 7 bases, with 12 bases sitting between them. CDR1 and CDR2 (germline): LNHDA, SQIVND (reference sequence). CDR3 nucleotide sequence: TGTGCCAGTAGTATTGGACGAGCGGGGACCCAGTACTTC. As protein: CASSIGRAGTQYF. The full variable domain, completed using reference TRBV19 and TRBJ2-5, is DGGITQSPKYLFRKEGQNVTLSCEQNLNHDAMYWYRQDPGQGLRLIYYSQIVNDFQKGDIAEGYSVSREKKESFPLTVTSAQKNPTAFYLCASSIGRAGTQYFGPGTRLLVL.

This CDR3 is CASSLGGHTEAFF. In DNA, the CDR3 is TGTGCCAGCAGCTTGGGCGGGCACACTGAAGCTTTCTTT. V and J are TRBV5-6 and TRBJ1-1, with D hard to call. Germline lookup yields CDR1 SGHDT and CDR2 YYEEEE. The V gene lost 0 bases and the J gene lost 3 bases, with 6 bases spanning the gap. The CDR3 runs to 13 residues.

The chain employs TRBV7-2 and TRBJ1-5, with 8 bases aligning to TRBD1. The germline V gene has CDR1 SGHTA and CDR2 FQGNSA. CDR3 length equals 16 residues. V lost 5 bases to trimming and J lost 1 base; unmatched junction nucleotides: 7. For the CDR3, the DNA is TGTGCCAGCAGCCCCCGGACAGGGCGGAGCAATCAGCCCCAGCATTTT. This codes for CASSPRTGRSNQPQHF.

In its sample, this clone was seen once. This sequence joins TRBV18 and TRBJ2-5; D remains ambiguous. The CDR3 loop spans 13 amino acids. Germline CDR1 is KGHSH and CDR2 is LQKENI. V was clipped by 3 bases and J by 3 bases, with 8 bases between them. CDR3 coding DNA: TGTGCCAGCTCACCCGACAAGGAAGAGACCCAGTACTTC. This sequence encodes CASSPDKEETQYF.

The rearrangement links TRBV5-1 to TRBJ1-5, with D perhaps matching TRBD1 (6 bases). The CDR3 covers 17 residues. Germline V gene sequence: CDR1 SGHRS, CDR2 YFSETQ. With 4 bases removed from V and 0 bases from J, the gap between germline ends came to 17 bases. The CDR3 here is CASSPGQGVYSNQPQHF. Here the CDR3 DNA reads TGCGCCAGCAGCCCGGGACAAGGTGTTTATAGCAATCAGCCCCAGCATTTT.

The chain employs TRBV13 and TRBJ1-1; D unresolved. The length of the CDR3 is 12 residues. V shed 0 bases and J shed 7 bases, with 6 bases lying between them. Germline values: CDR1 PRHDT, CDR2 FYEKMQ (reference sequence). CDR3: CASSLGPGEAFF. The CDR3 region has the DNA TGTGCCAGCAGCTTAGGCCCGGGTGAAGCTTTCTTT.

In its sample, this clone was seen a few times. This chain joins TRBV6-5 and TRBJ1-5; possible D gene TRBD1, 5 bases. The V gene lost 4 bases and the J gene lost 2 bases, with 6 bases spanning the gap. The CDR3 contains 13 residues. In germline, CDR1 is MNHEY, CDR2 SVGAGI. The CDR3 is CASSWGGNQPQHF. The CDR3 DNA sequence: TGTGCCAGCAGTTGGGGGGGCAATCAGCCCCAGCATTTT.

The chain links TRBV5-6 to TRBJ2-5; 9 bases fit TRBD2. This CDR3 contains 16 residues. V lost 6 bases to trimming and J lost 4 bases; unmatched junction nucleotides: 13. Germline V gene lookup returns CDR1 SGHDT and CDR2 YYEEEE. The DNA for the CDR3 is TGTGCCAGCATCCGGGGGGAGCGGGGGGCAGGAGAGACCCAGTACTTC. Protein product: CASIRGERGAGETQYF.